These 27 T cell receptor beta chains came from one sample sequenced in a study of cytomegalovirus exposure and HLA in healthy donors. Researchers ran the PCR with 60 Vbeta and 13 Jbeta primers. TCRdb keeps only in-frame clones here, not all; method: immunoSEQ multiplex PCR. This sample has around 110,000 clones; roughly 87% occur once, and the top ten carry roughly 2.6%. The source material was PBMCs. The receptor source for this set is a man aged 25 to 40 in good health and CMV-seropositive.

The chain carries TRBV5-1 and TRBJ1-1; D possibly corresponds to TRBD1 (5 bases). The CDR3 length is 15 residues. CDR1 is SGHRS and CDR2 is YFSETQ in the germline V gene. Trimming cost V 3 bases and J 3 bases, with 15 bases left between them. CDR3 DNA: TGCGCCAGCAGCTCCCAATGGGAAGGGGACACTGAAGCTTTCTTT. This gives the protein CASSSQWEGDTEAFF.

This chain connects TRBV11-3 to TRBJ1-1; 8 nucleotides match TRBD1. V trimming: 2 bases; J trimming: 0 bases; junction bases outside the gene matches: 5. This CDR3 contains 16 residues. Germline CDR1 SGHNT, CDR2 YENEEA. CDR3 nucleotides: TGTGCCAGCAGCTTACAGGGGGCAGCAATGAACACTGAAGCTTTCTTT. It yields the protein CASSLQGAAMNTEAFF.

Note on this clone: One end of the junction varies from germline; a read error may be responsible. The genes are TRBV6-5 and TRBJ1-2, with 8 bases aligning to TRBD1. Germline assignment: CDR1 MNHEY and CDR2 SVGAGI. The CDR3 is 13 amino acids. The DNA for the CDR3 is TGTGCTAGCAGATCCGGACAGGGCTCCGGCTACACCTTC. Translating gives CASRSGQGSGYTF.

The chain combines TRBV10-2 with TRBJ2-1; 10 nucleotides align to TRBD2. The CDR3 spans 14 residues. V was clipped by 9 bases and J by 5 bases; unmatched bases: 7. Germline CDR1 is WSHSY and CDR2 is SAAADI. CDR3 sequence: CASRASGGNNEQFF. CDR3 in DNA: TGCGCCAGTAGAGCTAGCGGGGGAAACAATGAGCAGTTCTTC.

This clone was counted once. The identical CDR3 is also encoded by other nucleotide sequences in the sample. The chain employs TRBV5-4 and TRBJ1-2; 8 bases map to TRBD1. The germline V gene has CDR1 SGHNT and CDR2 YYREEE (reference sequence). The length of the CDR3 is 15 residues. V lost 4 bases and J lost 7; bases outside the gene matches: 12. In nucleotides, the CDR3 is TGTGCCAGCAGCCTTCCCCCAACAGGGGGTTTTGGCTACACCTTC. It encodes CASSLPPTGGFGYTF.

The V gene is TRBV5-8, the J gene TRBJ2-5, with TRBD1 matching over 7 bases. V was pared by 4 bases and J by 11 bases, with 14 bases of the junction left unmatched. Per germline, CDR1 SGHTS and CDR2 YDEGEE. This CDR3 has 14 residues. CDR3 loop: CASSADRAFWIQYF. In DNA, the CDR3 is TGTGCCAGCAGCGCCGACAGGGCCTTTTGGATTCAGTACTTC.

The chain uses TRBV5-5 and TRBJ2-1; 10 bases are shared with TRBD1. V was pared by 5 bases and J by 7 bases, with 15 bases of the junction left unmatched. Germline loops: CDR1 SGHKS, CDR2 YYEKEE (reference sequence). There are 17 residues in the CDR3. For the CDR3, the DNA is TGTGCCAGCAGATTGAGGGGGACAGGGGCCAACTTAAATGAGCAGTTCTTC. Protein: CASRLRGTGANLNEQFF.

This chain connects TRBV5-4 to TRBJ1-1, with 7 bases fitting TRBD1. The length of the CDR3 is 13 residues. Germline lookup yields CDR1 SGHNT and CDR2 YYREEE (reference sequence). The J segment lost 2 bases and the V segment lost 5 bases, leaving 3 bases of the junction unmatched. The chain's CDR3 is CASSRGGNTEAFF. CDR3 DNA: TGTGCCAGCAGTAGAGGGGGCAACACTGAAGCTTTCTTT.

The chain is built from TRBV11-3 and TRBJ2-1; 15 bases agree with TRBD2. The germline CDR1 and CDR2 sequences are SGHNT and YENEEA. The V and J ends lost 5 bases and 3 bases, in that order; junction bases with no gene match: 5. CDR3 size: 17 residues. The CDR3 region is CASSPGTSGGFYNEQFF. DNA of the CDR3: TGTGCCAGCAGCCCCGGGACTAGCGGGGGGTTCTACAATGAGCAGTTCTTC.

V and J are TRBV11-2 and TRBJ2-7, with TRBD2 matching over 13 bases. This CDR3 contains 19 residues. With V trimmed by 4 bases and J by 2 bases, 14 bases remained unmatched. The germline gives CDR1 SGHAT, CDR2 FQNNGV. The CDR3 here is CASSSTPRLAGGDPYEQYF. The CDR3 DNA reads TGTGCCAGCAGCTCTACTCCTAGACTAGCGGGGGGCGACCCCTACGAGCAGTACTTC.

This chain uses TRBV18 with TRBJ2-7, with TRBD1 identical over 7 bases. CDR3 length equals 14 residues. CDR1 is KGHSH and CDR2 is LQKENI in the germline V gene. With V trimmed by 3 bases and J by 7 bases, 9 bases remained unmatched. CDR3 sequence (DNA): TGTGCCAGCTCACCCCTCGAGGGGGCGAGAGAGCAGTACTTC. Translated: CASSPLEGAREQYF. The full variable domain, with the rest looked up from reference TRBV18 and TRBJ2-7, is NAGVMQNPRHLVRRRGQEARLRCSPMKGHSHVYWYRQLPEEGLKFMVYLQKENIIDESGMPKERFSAEFPKEGPSILRIQQVVRGDSAAYFCASSPLEGAREQYFGPGTRLTVT.

Comments on this clone: One end of the junction fails to match germline, which may point to a read error. The sample contains more than one DNA sequence encoding this CDR3. The chain combines TRBV5-3 with TRBJ1-1, with D maybe TRBD1 (6 bases). TRBV5-3 is an ORF for which the function is uncertain. This CDR3 is built from 15 residues. CDR3 amino acids: CARSFSDRTNTEAFF. The CDR3 DNA follows: TGTGCCAGAAGCTTCTCGGACAGAACGAACACTGAGGCTTTCTTT.

The chain couples TRBV19 to TRBJ2-7; possibly TRBD2 for D (6 bases). CDR3 length: 15 amino acids. CDR1 and CDR2 from the germline V gene are LNHDA and SQIVND (reference sequence). The V end lost 9 bases, the J end lost 3 bases, and 21 bases lay between the germline ends. CDR3 loop: CARLTRGRRIYEQYF. The CDR3 DNA is TGTGCCAGATTAACCCGGGGGAGACGCATCTACGAGCAGTACTTC.

To note about this clone: The germline gene is not matched at one end of the junction; a read error may be the cause. The rearrangement links TRBV7-9 to TRBJ1-2; D possibly corresponds to TRBD1 (5 bases). CDR1 is SEHNR and CDR2 is FQNEAQ in the germline V gene (reference sequence). The CDR3 is 13 amino acids. DNA of the CDR3: TGTTCCAGCAGCTTAGGGGAGGTTGGTGGCTACACCTTC. Protein sequence: CSSSLGEVGGYTF.

The genes are TRBV2 and TRBJ1-2; D unresolved. Trimming stripped 8 bases from V and 1 base from J, with 8 bases between. Germline CDR1 SNHLY, CDR2 FYNNEI. This CDR3 is 12 amino acids long. This CDR3 reads CASSRDNYGYTF. The CDR3 DNA follows: TGTGCCAGCTCCCGGGATAACTATGGCTACACCTTC.

The rearrangement links TRBV10-3 to TRBJ1-4, with D possibly matching TRBD1 (6 bases). Trimming stripped 0 bases from V and 8 bases from J, with 13 bases between. The germline V gene has CDR1 ENHRY and CDR2 SYGVKD. CDR3 size: 15 residues. As DNA, the CDR3 is TGTGCCATCAGTGAGTCACAGGGCCCAAACGAAAAACTGTTTTTT. This codes for CAISESQGPNEKLFF.

Notes on this clone: At one end the junction does not follow the germline gene, possibly because of a read error. The genes are TRBV7-9 and TRBJ1-2; D is perhaps TRBD1 (5 bases). Germline CDR1 reads SEHNR; CDR2 reads FQNEAQ (reference sequence). The CDR3 extends over 12 amino acids. The CDR3 sequence: CSSSMTDYGYTF. The CDR3 DNA sequence: TGTTCCAGCAGCATGACAGACTATGGCTACACCTTC.

CDR3 loop: CAISEGRGPSYNEQFF. CDR3 bases: TGTGCCATCAGTGAAGGGCGGGGCCCCTCCTACAATGAGCAGTTCTTC. The rearrangement links TRBV10-3 to TRBJ2-1; a weak D match, TRBD2 (6 bases). Germline V CDR1 and CDR2: ENHRY, SYGVKD. The ends were cut back, 3 bases at V and 0 bases at J, with 12 bases in the middle. The CDR3 has 16 amino acids.

V and J are TRBV13 and TRBJ2-1, with D uncertain. Germline V gives CDR1 PRHDT, CDR2 FYEKMQ (reference sequence). Trimming removed 5 bases at V and 10 bases at J, with 12 bases between. The CDR3 spans 12 residues. The CDR3, as DNA: TGTGCCAGCAGCGTGGGTTTCGGGGAGCAGTTCTTC. This codes for CASSVGFGEQFF.

The J gene is TRBJ1-6, the V gene TRBV6-1; the D gene is possibly TRBD1 (5 bases). The germline gives CDR1 MNHNS, CDR2 SASEGT. V lost 6 bases and J lost 9, with 6 bases in between. The length of the CDR3 is 11 residues. The CDR3 loop is CASRQASPLHF. The CDR3 DNA reads TGTGCCAGCAGACAGGCTTCACCCCTCCACTTT.

The chain joins TRBV6-5 to TRBJ2-7; 12 nucleotides line up with TRBD1. The CDR3 totals 13 residues. Germline trimming cut 5 bases from V and 9 bases from J; bases unmatched to any gene: 5. The germline CDR1 and CDR2 sequences are MNHEY and SVGAGI. CDR3 amino acids: CASSPGQGAWQYF. CDR3 DNA: TGTGCCAGCAGTCCGGGACAGGGGGCTTGGCAGTACTTC.

The V gene is TRBV9, the J gene TRBJ1-5; the D gene is possibly TRBD1 (6 bases). Trimming stripped 1 base from V and 2 bases from J, with 16 bases between. CDR1 is SGDLS, CDR2 YYNGEE, per germline. The CDR3 sequence is 17 residues long. The CDR3 loop reads CASSVRGGSTRNQPQHF. The CDR3 DNA reads as TGTGCCAGCAGCGTAAGGGGGGGCTCGACCCGCAATCAGCCCCAGCATTTT.

This chain connects TRBV5-1 to TRBJ2-3, with D tentatively TRBD1 (5 bases). The V gene lost 0 bases and the J gene lost 0 bases, with 8 bases spanning the gap. This CDR3 has 15 residues. Germline CDR1 is SGHRS and CDR2 is YFSETQ. As DNA, the CDR3 is TGCGCCAGCAGCTTGGGACAGACTAGCACAGATACGCAGTATTTT. It translates to CASSLGQTSTDTQYF.

The chain recombines TRBV28 with TRBJ1-2; maybe TRBD1 (5 bases). Per germline, CDR1 MDHEN and CDR2 SYDVKM. The V and J ends lost 5 bases and 1 base respectively, with 17 bases between them. The CDR3 extends over 16 amino acids. This chain's CDR3 is CASSPSSGGGNYGYTF. The DNA of the CDR3 is TGTGCCAGCAGTCCCTCTTCGGGGGGGGGTAACTATGGCTACACCTTC.

J is TRBJ2-7 and V is TRBV4-1; 7 bases line up with TRBD1. V gave up 1 base and J gave up 6 bases; unmatched junction bases: 9. Germline lookup yields CDR1 MGHRA and CDR2 YSYEKL. The CDR3 runs to 15 residues. CDR3: CASSQGGGQAVEQYF. The CDR3 DNA is TGCGCCAGCAGCCAAGGCGGAGGACAGGCTGTCGAGCAGTACTTC.

There are a few counts of this clone. The chain has TRBV13 and TRBJ2-5; D not certain. Germline CDR1 reads PRHDT; CDR2 reads FYEKMQ (reference sequence). This CDR3 has 12 amino acids. V was trimmed by 0 bases and J by 4 bases, leaving 3 bases between them. The CDR3 is CASSLGRETQYF. CDR3 coding DNA: TGTGCCAGCAGCTTAGGCCGAGAGACCCAGTACTTC.

A remark on this clone: One end of the junction does not line up with germline, which may come from a read error. J is TRBJ1-6 and V is TRBV2; maybe TRBD1 (5 bases). From germline, CDR1 is SNHLY and CDR2 FYNNEI. The CDR3 extends over 11 amino acids. The CDR3 loop reads CASRGQTDPLF. The DNA of the CDR3 is TGTGCCAGCAGGGGGCAGACCGACCCTCTTTTT.